The present entry profiles one TCR beta chain with its context. Its antigen is unknown. The CDR3 sequence is 16 residues long. Germline loops: CDR1 MNHEY, CDR2 SMNVEV (reference sequence). Deletions cut 2 bases from V and 2 bases from J, with 16 bases between. Using immunoSEQ multiplex PCR, the repertoire was profiled, and TCRdb retains in-frame clones only, with some absent. Among over 3,500 clones, 65% to 80% were seen once, and the ten largest hold less than 45%. These data belong to a study of T cells after posttransplantation cyclophosphamide. Findings of the study overall: Later post-transplant blood repertoires were often dominated by donor CD8+ memory clones. TRB overlap between skin or GI tissue T cells and blood was limited.

Cyclophosphamide on days +3 and +4 followed busulfan-fludarabine conditioning and a marrow graft. The receptor was isolated from a male patient in his fifties who received an allogeneic stem cell transplant from an unrelated donor, was CMV-positive, and had acute GVHD only. Some T cells here may be from the graft donor. The chain links TRBV27 to TRBJ2-7, with D maybe TRBD1 (5 bases). The source was PBMCs, collected approximately 27 days after a stem cell transplant with posttransplant cyclophosphamide. DNA of the CDR3: TGTGCCAGCAGTTTACGCTTGGGGCACTTCCCCTACGAGCAGTACTTC. Translating it yields CASSLRLGHFPYEQYF.